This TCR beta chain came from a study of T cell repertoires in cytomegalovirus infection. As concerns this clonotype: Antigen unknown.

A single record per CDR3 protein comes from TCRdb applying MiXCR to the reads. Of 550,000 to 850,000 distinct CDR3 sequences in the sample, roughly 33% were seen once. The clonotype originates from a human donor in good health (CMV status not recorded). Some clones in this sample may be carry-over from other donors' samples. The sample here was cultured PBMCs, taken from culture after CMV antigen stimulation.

For the CDR3, the DNA is TGTGCCAGCAGTCATAGACAGGTTCGCTATGGCTACACCTTC. As protein: CASSHRQVRYGYTF. This rearrangement joins TRBV12-3 or TRBV12-4 to TRBJ1-2, with a possible D match to TRBD1 (6 bases). V was shortened by 5 bases and J by 4 bases, with 14 bases between the two germline ends. This CDR3 is built from 14 residues.